This T cell receptor beta chain derives from a study of early T cells in non-severe SARS-CoV-2 infection. Study-wide context: Sequenced material consisted of bulk RNA (from unsorted whole blood), and chains were unpaired.

Individual cDNA molecules were tagged with unique molecular identifiers, the study reported. TCRdb re-called the 5' RACE reads with MiXCR, one entry per CDR3 protein. The profile shows approximately 73,000 distinct CDR3 sequences, 9.5% to 15% of them singletons. Study-level points and caveats: Anti-spike CD8 responses were favored by VDJdb matching, which missed private and CD4 specificities.

The CDR3 has 15 amino acids. Between the trimmed V and J ends, which lost 0 bases and 7 bases, there was a span of 16 bases. CDR1 is DFQATT, CDR2 SNEGSKA, per germline (reference sequence). Only a few counts were recorded for this clonotype. Its antigen is unidentified. The sequence was collected from an adult who was a healthcare worker with PCR-confirmed SARS-CoV-2 infection or an uninfected control (not recorded which). This chain connects TRBV20-1 to TRBJ2-1; D remains unclear. The sequencing input was whole blood. CDR3 nucleotide sequence: TGCAGTGCTAGAGAGACGCTTAGCAACAAGAATGAGCAGTTCTTC. It translates to CSARETLSNKNEQFF.